In its sample, the clone carrying this TCR beta chain was seen once. The target antigen is unknown. Looked up from germline, CDR1 is DFQATT and CDR2 is SNEGSKA (reference sequence). Trimming cost V 3 bases and J 0 bases; bases outside gene matches: 14. There are 19 residues in the CDR3. This entry comes from a study of blood T cells in healthy people across ages. Findings and limits, study-wide: Long-lived donors exceeded aged donors in naive CD4+ cells and diversity.

Alongside a J-beta primer mix, a sample-barcoded 5' primer served in a second PCR lasting about 7 to 11 cycles. Each CDR3 protein gets one entry after TCRdb re-called the 5' RACE reads with MiXCR. The table has roughly 2 million distinct CDR3 sequences, about 50% seen once. The sequenced material came from blood. This sequence was found in a woman aged 40 to 49 in good health. The chain employs TRBV20-1 and TRBJ1-6, with 7 bases matching TRBD1. The CDR3 loop is CSASDTRTGQSSYNSPLHF. CDR3 sequence (DNA): TGCAGTGCTAGTGATACCCGGACAGGTCAGAGCTCCTATAATTCACCCCTCCACTTT.